The clone carrying this TCR beta chain was seen many times. The time point: sample taken at primary tumor resection. In TCRdb, the 5' RACE reads were re-called with MiXCR into one record per CDR3 protein. The table records a few thousand distinct CDR3 sequences, roughly 8.5% of them present only once. This entry belongs to a study of spatial heterogeneity in lung cancer. This material consisted of normal lung tissue next to the tumor, taken at surgery. This sequence was found in a female donor with early-stage non-small cell lung cancer.

Here the CDR3 reads CASSRGFYEQFF. In nucleotides, the CDR3 is TGTGCCAGCAGCCGGGGCTTCTATGAGCAGTTCTTC. This chain connects TRBV3-1 to TRBJ2-1, with D possibly being TRBD1 (5 bases). V was cut by 4 bases and J by 8 bases, with 9 bases left in between. The CDR3 has 12 amino acids. Germline CDR1 and CDR2: LGHDT and YNNKEL (reference sequence).